These 19 T cell receptor beta chains originate from one sample sequenced in a study of cytomegalovirus exposure and HLA in healthy donors. The PCR made use of 60 Vbeta and 13 Jbeta primers. Profiled with immunoSEQ multiplex PCR; TCRdb holds only in-frame clones, not every one. The profile covers about 84,000 clones, with around 66% appearing a single time and approximately 16% taken by the ten largest. Sequenced material: PBMCs. These receptors came from a woman aged 40 to 50 in good health and CMV-seropositive.

This chain joins TRBV2 and TRBJ1-2; D perhaps matches TRBD1 (6 bases). V was pared by 5 bases and J by 0 bases, with 13 bases between. The CDR3 spans 15 residues. Germline assignment: CDR1 SNHLY and CDR2 FYNNEI. Here the CDR3 DNA reads TGTGCCAGCAGTCCTAGGACAGCAACTAACTATGGCTACACCTTC. This translates into CASSPRTATNYGYTF.

This clone was observed once. This chain links TRBV7-7 with TRBJ2-5; D gene unclear. CDR3 length: 13 amino acids. Between the trimmed V and J ends, which lost 5 bases and 5 bases, there was a span of 12 bases. CDR1 SSHAT and CDR2 FNYEAQ come from the germline V gene (reference sequence). CDR3 nucleotide sequence: TGTGCCAGCAGCCAAGCCGTGGTTGAGACCCAGTACTTC. This translates into CASSQAVVETQYF.

The chain carries TRBV7-2 and TRBJ1-1; no firm D call. Deletions cut 4 bases from V and 6 bases from J, with 15 bases between. The CDR3 totals 14 residues. Germline-derived CDR1 and CDR2 are SGHTA and FQGNSA. The CDR3 sequence is CASSYFRGLAEAFF. The CDR3, as DNA: TGTGCCAGCAGCTACTTTAGAGGCCTCGCTGAAGCTTTCTTT.

This chain links TRBV7-8 with TRBJ2-1; D possibly corresponds to TRBD2 (5 bases). Looked up from germline, CDR1 is SGHVS and CDR2 is FQNEAQ. With 10 bases removed from V and 8 bases from J, the gap between germline ends came to 9 bases. The CDR3 loop spans 10 amino acids. This CDR3 is CATTSHEQFF. The CDR3, as DNA: TGTGCCACCACTAGTCATGAGCAGTTCTTC.

The chain carries TRBV7-2 and TRBJ1-5; 8 bases line up with TRBD1. After removal of 5 bases from V and 3 bases from J, the junction contained 6 bases not matched to a gene. Germline CDR1 is SGHTA and CDR2 is FQGNSA. The CDR3 is made up of 15 amino acids. DNA for the CDR3: TGTGCCAGCAGCGGATGGACAGGGAACAATCAGCCCCAGCATTTT. Translation gives CASSGWTGNNQPQHF.

This chain uses TRBV5-4 with TRBJ2-2; 8 nucleotides align to TRBD1. The CDR3 extends over 15 amino acids. Unmatched junction bases numbered 4, after V lost 3 bases and J lost 3 bases. CDR1 is SGHNT and CDR2 is YYREEE in the germline V gene (reference sequence). The CDR3 loop reads CASSSGQGHTGELFF. The CDR3 DNA reads as TGTGCCAGCAGCTCCGGACAGGGACACACCGGGGAGCTGTTTTTT.

This clone was observed once. The chain recombines TRBV29-1 with TRBJ2-7; 10 bases line up with TRBD1. Germline V lookup: CDR1 SQVTM, CDR2 ANQGSEA. This CDR3 comprises 16 residues. Trimming at V came to 0 bases and at J to 2 bases, leaving 7 bases not matched to a gene. The CDR3 bases are TGCAGCGTTGAAGATTGGGGGGGACAGGGGACCTACGAGCAGTACTTC. This gives the protein CSVEDWGGQGTYEQYF.

This chain joins TRBV4-3 and TRBJ2-7; 16 nucleotides align to TRBD2. CDR1 LGHNA and CDR2 YSLEER come from the germline V gene. The CDR3 length is 16 residues. The V and J ends lost 3 bases and 1 base, in that order; junction bases with no gene match: 0. In DNA, the CDR3 is TGCGCCAGCAGCCAGGGACTAGCGGGAGGGTCCTACGAGCAGTACTTC. Translating it yields CASSQGLAGGSYEQYF.

The chain recombines TRBV4-1 with TRBJ2-1; tentative D call: TRBD2 (6 bases). Deletions cut 1 base from V and 2 bases from J, with 15 bases between. The length of the CDR3 is 17 residues. Germline values: CDR1 MGHRA, CDR2 YSYEKL. For the CDR3, the DNA is TGCGCCAGCAGCCAAGTGGGATTGCGGGGTACCTACAATGAGCAGTTCTTC. This gives the protein CASSQVGLRGTYNEQFF.

This sequence joins TRBV5-1 and TRBJ2-3; D might be TRBD2 (7 bases). This CDR3 comprises 17 residues. Per the germline V gene, CDR1 is SGHRS and CDR2 is YFSETQ. Trimming stripped 3 bases from V and 2 bases from J, with 19 bases between. CDR3 nucleotide sequence: TGCGCCAGCAGCTGGGGGGGGGCGGGCCCCCTCACAGATACGCAGTATTTT. Protein: CASSWGGAGPLTDTQYF.

V and J are TRBV9 and TRBJ2-3; TRBD2 matches 8 bases. CDR1 is SGDLS, CDR2 YYNGEE, per germline. This CDR3 spans 15 amino acids. Trimming removed 0 bases from V and 5 bases from J; junction bases left unmatched: 5. The CDR3 region has the DNA TGTGCCAGCAGCGTAGAAGCGGGAGTGGAAGATACGCAGTATTTT. Amino acids: CASSVEAGVEDTQYF.

This rearrangement joins TRBV28 to TRBJ1-1, with D possibly being TRBD1 (5 bases). In germline, CDR1 is MDHEN, CDR2 SYDVKM. V was trimmed by 1 base and J by 4 bases, leaving 13 bases between them. The CDR3 runs 15 residues. The CDR3: CASSLSGGEVTEAFF. In DNA form, the CDR3 reads TGTGCCAGCAGTTTATCGGGAGGGGAGGTCACTGAAGCTTTCTTT.

V is TRBV13 and J is TRBJ2-3; TRBD1 aligns across 7 bases. The CDR3 has 14 amino acids. V lost 6 bases and J lost 4; bases outside the gene matches: 7. Germline CDR1 and CDR2: PRHDT and FYEKMQ (reference sequence). CDR3 DNA sequence: TGTGCCAGCAGAATCGACAGGGCGCCAGATACGCAGTATTTT. It encodes CASRIDRAPDTQYF.

The chain is built from TRBV6-1 and TRBJ1-2; perhaps TRBD1 as D (6 bases). There are 12 residues in the CDR3. V lost 6 bases, J lost 8 bases, and 13 bases lay in between. Germline loops: CDR1 MNHNS, CDR2 SASEGT. As DNA, the CDR3 is TGTGCCAGCAGACAGGGCAACATGGGCTACACCTTC. Encoded protein: CASRQGNMGYTF.

This clone appeared a single time. The rearrangement links TRBV6-4 to TRBJ2-1; D ambiguous. The CDR3 length is 15 residues. Trimming removed 5 bases from V and 0 bases from J, with 11 bases in between. Germline-derived CDR1 and CDR2 are MRHNA and SNTAGT. CDR3 nucleotides: TGTGCCAGCAGTCAAGATGACAACTCCTACAATGAGCAGTTCTTC. It encodes CASSQDDNSYNEQFF.

A few counts support this clone. The J gene is TRBJ2-1, the V gene TRBV30, with 9 bases matching TRBD2. CDR1 GTSNPN and CDR2 SVGIG come from the germline V gene (reference sequence). The trim removed 2 bases at V and 7 bases at J, leaving 6 bases unmatched. There are 14 residues in the CDR3. In nucleotides, the CDR3 is TGTGCCTGGAGTCCCAGCGGGAGGTTTAATGAGCAGTTCTTC. Translated, it gives CAWSPSGRFNEQFF.

V gene TRBV6-5 combines with J gene TRBJ2-5; D might be TRBD2 (5 bases). The CDR3 has 13 amino acids. The germline V and J ends were trimmed by 6 bases and 9 bases, with 17 bases remaining between them. Germline CDR1 is MNHEY and CDR2 is SVGAGI. CDR3 sequence: CASSAGRWESQYF. CDR3 nucleotides: TGTGCCAGCAGCGCGGGCAGGTGGGAATCCCAGTACTTC.

This sequence joins TRBV5-1 and TRBJ2-1, with TRBD2 matching 11 bases. The CDR3 runs 16 residues. Germline lookup yields CDR1 SGHRS and CDR2 YFSETQ. V shed 5 bases and J 9 bases; nucleotides not matched to a gene: 13. CDR3 coding DNA: TGCGCCAGCAGTTTGTTTACGACTAGCGGGAACGGTGAGCAGTTCTTC. Translation: CASSLFTTSGNGEQFF. Together with reference TRBV5-1 and TRBJ2-1, the CDR3 gives the full variable domain: KAGVTQTPRYLIKTRGQQVTLSCSPISGHRSVSWYQQTPGQGLQFLFEYFSETQRNKGNFPGRFSGRQFSNSRSEMNVSTLELGDSALYLCASSLFTTSGNGEQFFGPGTRLTVL.

CDR3: CAISGQVSSGNTIYF. The CDR3 DNA follows: TGTGCCATCAGTGGCCAGGTGAGCTCTGGAAACACCATATATTTT. The chain carries TRBV10-3 and TRBJ1-3; D uncertain. This CDR3 contains 15 residues. The V end lost 4 bases, the J end lost 0 bases, and 10 bases lay between the germline ends. Germline V gives CDR1 ENHRY, CDR2 SYGVKD.